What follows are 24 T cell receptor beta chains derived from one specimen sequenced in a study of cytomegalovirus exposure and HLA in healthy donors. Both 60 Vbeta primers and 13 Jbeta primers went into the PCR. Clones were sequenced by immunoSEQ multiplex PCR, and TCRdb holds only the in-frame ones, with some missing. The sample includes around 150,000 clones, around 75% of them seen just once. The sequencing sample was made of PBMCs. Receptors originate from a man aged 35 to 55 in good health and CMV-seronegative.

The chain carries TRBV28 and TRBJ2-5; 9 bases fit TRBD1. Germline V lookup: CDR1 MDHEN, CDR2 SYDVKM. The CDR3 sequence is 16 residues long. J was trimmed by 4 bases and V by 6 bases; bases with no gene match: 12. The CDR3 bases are TGTGCCAGCAGGGGGGGGACAGGGCCCTGGGGAGAGACCCAGTACTTC. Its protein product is CASRGGTGPWGETQYF. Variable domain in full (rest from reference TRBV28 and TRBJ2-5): DVKVTQSSRYLVKRTGEKVFLECVQDMDHENMFWYRQDPGLGLRLIYFSYDVKMKEKGDIPEGYSVSREKKERFSLILESASTNQTSMYLCASRGGTGPWGETQYFGPGTRLLVL.

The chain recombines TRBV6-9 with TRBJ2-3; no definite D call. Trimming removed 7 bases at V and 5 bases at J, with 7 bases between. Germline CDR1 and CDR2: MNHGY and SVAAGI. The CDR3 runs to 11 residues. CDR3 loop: CASTTGDTQYF. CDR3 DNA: TGTGCCAGCACAACGGGAGATACGCAGTATTTT.

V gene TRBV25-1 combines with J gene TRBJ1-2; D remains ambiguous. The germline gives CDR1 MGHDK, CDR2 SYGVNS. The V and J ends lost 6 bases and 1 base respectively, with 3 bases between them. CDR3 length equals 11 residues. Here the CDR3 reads CASSHNYGYTF. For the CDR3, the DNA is TGTGCCAGCAGCCATAACTATGGCTACACCTTC.

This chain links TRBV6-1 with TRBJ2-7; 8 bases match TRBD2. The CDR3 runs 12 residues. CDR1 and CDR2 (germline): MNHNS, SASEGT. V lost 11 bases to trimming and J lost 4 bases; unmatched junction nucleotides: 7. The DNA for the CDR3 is TGTGCCCTCGGGGGGGGGAGGTACGAGCAGTACTTC. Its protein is CALGGGRYEQYF.

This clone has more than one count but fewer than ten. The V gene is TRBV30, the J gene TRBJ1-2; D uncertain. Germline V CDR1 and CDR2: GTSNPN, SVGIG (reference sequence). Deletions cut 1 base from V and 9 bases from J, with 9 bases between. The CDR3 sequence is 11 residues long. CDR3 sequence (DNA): TGTGCCTGGAGTGCCTTTGCGCGCTACACCTTC. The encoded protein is CAWSAFARYTF.

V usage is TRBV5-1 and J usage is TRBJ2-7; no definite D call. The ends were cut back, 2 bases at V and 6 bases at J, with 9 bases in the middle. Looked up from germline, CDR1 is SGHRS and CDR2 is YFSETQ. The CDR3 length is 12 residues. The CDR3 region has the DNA TGCGCCAGCAGCTTAGATGAAGCCGAGCAGTACTTC. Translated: CASSLDEAEQYF.

CDR3: CASSFGLAGNLYEQYF. The CDR3 DNA reads TGTGCCAGCAGCTTCGGACTAGCGGGGAATCTCTACGAGCAGTACTTC. This chain uses TRBV5-8 with TRBJ2-7; TRBD2 aligns across 12 bases. The CDR3 loop spans 16 amino acids. The germline V gene has CDR1 SGHTS and CDR2 YDEGEE. V dropped 2 bases and J dropped 3; count of bases not matched to a gene: 6.

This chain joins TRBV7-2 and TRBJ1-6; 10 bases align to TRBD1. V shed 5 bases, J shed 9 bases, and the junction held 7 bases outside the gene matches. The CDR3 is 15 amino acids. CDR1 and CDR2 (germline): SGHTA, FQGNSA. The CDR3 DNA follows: TGTGCCAGCAGCCCCCGACAGGGGGCAGTTTCACCCCTCCACTTT. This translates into CASSPRQGAVSPLHF.

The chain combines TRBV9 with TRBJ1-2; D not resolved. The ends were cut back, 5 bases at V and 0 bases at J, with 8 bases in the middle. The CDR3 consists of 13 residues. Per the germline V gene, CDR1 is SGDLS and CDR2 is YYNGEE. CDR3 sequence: CASSSLANYGYTF. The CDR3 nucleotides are TGTGCCAGCAGTTCGCTAGCTAACTATGGCTACACCTTC.

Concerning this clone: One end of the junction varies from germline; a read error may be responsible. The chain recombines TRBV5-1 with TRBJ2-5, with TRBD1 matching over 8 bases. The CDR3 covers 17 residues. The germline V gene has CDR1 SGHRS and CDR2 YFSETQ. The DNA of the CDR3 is TGCGCCAGCAGCTTACAGGGGGGAGTCGGGGGTCAAGGGACCCAGTACTTC. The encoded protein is CASSLQGGVGGQGTQYF.

The CDR3 here is CASSPGQGKETQYF. The DNA of the CDR3 is TGTGCCAGCAGCCCAGGACAGGGAAAAGAGACCCAGTACTTC. J is TRBJ2-5 and V is TRBV13; TRBD1 matches 8 bases. With V trimmed by 5 bases and J by 3 bases, 5 bases remained unmatched. CDR1 is PRHDT, CDR2 FYEKMQ, per germline (reference sequence). CDR3 length equals 14 residues.

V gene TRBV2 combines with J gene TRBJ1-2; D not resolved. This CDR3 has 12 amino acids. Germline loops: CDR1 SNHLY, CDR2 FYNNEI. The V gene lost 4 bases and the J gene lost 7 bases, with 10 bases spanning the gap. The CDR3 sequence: CASSVIPGGYTF. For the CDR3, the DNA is TGTGCCAGCAGTGTCATCCCAGGTGGCTACACCTTC.

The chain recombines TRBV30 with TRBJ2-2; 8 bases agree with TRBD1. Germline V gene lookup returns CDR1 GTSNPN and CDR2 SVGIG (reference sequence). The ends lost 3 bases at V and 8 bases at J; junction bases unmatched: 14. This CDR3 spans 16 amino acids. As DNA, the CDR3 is TGTGCCTGGAGAGGGAAGGACAGGGACACTGGGGGGGAGCTGTTTTTT. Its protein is CAWRGKDRDTGGELFF.

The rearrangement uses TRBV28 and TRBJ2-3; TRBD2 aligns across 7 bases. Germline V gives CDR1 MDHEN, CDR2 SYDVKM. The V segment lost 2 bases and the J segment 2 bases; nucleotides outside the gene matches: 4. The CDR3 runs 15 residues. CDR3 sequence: CASSLSGVSTDTQYF. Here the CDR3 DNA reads TGTGCCAGCAGTTTAAGCGGGGTTTCCACAGATACGCAGTATTTT.

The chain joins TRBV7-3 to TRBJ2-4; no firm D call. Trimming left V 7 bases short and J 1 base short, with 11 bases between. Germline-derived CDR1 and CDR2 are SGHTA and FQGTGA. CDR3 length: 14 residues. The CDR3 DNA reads TGTGCCAGCACCTTGGAGCCGGCCAAAAACATTCAGTACTTC. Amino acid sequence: CASTLEPAKNIQYF.

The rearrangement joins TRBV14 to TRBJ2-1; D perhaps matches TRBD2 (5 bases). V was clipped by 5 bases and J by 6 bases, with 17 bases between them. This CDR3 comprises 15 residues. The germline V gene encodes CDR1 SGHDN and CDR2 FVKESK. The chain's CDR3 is CASSGFGIPGNEQFF. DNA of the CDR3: TGTGCCAGCAGCGGATTCGGGATCCCCGGCAATGAGCAGTTCTTC.

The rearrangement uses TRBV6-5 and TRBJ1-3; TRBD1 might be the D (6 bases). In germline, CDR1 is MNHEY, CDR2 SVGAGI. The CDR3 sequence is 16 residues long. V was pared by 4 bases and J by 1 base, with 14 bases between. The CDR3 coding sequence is TGTGCCAGCAGTTCCTCCAGGGGAATGTCTGGAAACACCATATATTTT. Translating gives CASSSSRGMSGNTIYF.

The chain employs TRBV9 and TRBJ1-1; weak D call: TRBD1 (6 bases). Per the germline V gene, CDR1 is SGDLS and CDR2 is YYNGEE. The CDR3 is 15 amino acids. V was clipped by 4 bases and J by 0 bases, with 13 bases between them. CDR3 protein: CASSPTQGLNTEAFF. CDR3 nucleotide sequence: TGTGCCAGCAGCCCGACCCAGGGGTTGAACACTGAAGCTTTCTTT.

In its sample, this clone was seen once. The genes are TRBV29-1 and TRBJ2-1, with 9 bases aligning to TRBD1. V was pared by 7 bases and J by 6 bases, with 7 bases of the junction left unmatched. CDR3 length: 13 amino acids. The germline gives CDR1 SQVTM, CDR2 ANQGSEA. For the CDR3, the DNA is TGCAGCGAAAGGACAGGGGCTGGCAATGAGCAGTTCTTC. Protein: CSERTGAGNEQFF.

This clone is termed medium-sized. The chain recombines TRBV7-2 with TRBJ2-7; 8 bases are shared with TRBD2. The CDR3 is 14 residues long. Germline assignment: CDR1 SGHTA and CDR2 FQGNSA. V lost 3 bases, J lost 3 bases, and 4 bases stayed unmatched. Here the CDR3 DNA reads TGTGCCAGCAGCTTTTTACTAGCGGACTACGAGCAGTACTTC. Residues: CASSFLLADYEQYF.

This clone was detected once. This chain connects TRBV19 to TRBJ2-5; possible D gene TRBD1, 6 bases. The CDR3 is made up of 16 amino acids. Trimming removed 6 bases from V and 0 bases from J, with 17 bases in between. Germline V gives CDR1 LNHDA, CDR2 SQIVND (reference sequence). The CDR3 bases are TGTGCCAGTAGCACCTGGGGCAGGGGAGACCAAGAGACCCAGTACTTC. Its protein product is CASSTWGRGDQETQYF.

The CDR3 nucleotides read TGTGCCAGCAGCTTAGGGGGAGGGGGGGGTCAGCCCCAGCATTTT. Its protein is CASSLGGGGGQPQHF. The V and J genes are TRBV7-2 and TRBJ1-5; perhaps TRBD1 as D (6 bases). The CDR3 runs to 15 residues. Trimming pared 1 base from V and 6 bases from J, leaving 13 bases between. From germline, CDR1 is SGHTA and CDR2 FQGNSA.

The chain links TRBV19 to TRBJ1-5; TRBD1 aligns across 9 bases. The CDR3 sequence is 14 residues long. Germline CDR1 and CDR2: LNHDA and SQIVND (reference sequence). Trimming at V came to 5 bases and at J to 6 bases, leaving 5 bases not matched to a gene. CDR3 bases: TGTGCCAGTAGTCTTACAGGGGGCGGTCAGCCCCAGCATTTT. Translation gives CASSLTGGGQPQHF.

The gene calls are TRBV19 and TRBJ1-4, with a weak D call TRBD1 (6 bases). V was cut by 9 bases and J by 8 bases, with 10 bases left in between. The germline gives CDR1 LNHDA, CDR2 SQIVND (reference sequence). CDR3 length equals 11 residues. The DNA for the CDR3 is TGTGCCAGCAACAGGGCGGAAAAACTGTTTTTT. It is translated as CASNRAEKLFF. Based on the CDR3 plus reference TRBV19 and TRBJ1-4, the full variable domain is DGGITQSPKYLFRKEGQNVTLSCEQNLNHDAMYWYRQDPGQGLRLIYYSQIVNDFQKGDIAEGYSVSREKKESFPLTVTSAQKNPTAFYLCASNRAEKLFFGSGTQLSVL.